Sequencing of this T cell receptor beta chain was carried out in a study of blood T cell repertoires in COVID-19 (dated by TCRdb to about 2020). The study in broad terms: Samples covering the acute and convalescent phases of COVID-19 were provided by collaborators in the United States, Italy and Spain. The samples were drawn from the first 160 participants of the ongoing ImmuneRACE study and from 950 to 1,500 subjects provided by 6 global collaborators. A de-identified subject ID, COVID-19 status, age in years and sex were almost always included in the sample metadata. The repertoires were released in a freely available public database meant as a resource for research on the immune response to SARS-CoV-2. The prospective study material was composed of cDNA or gDNA derived from T cells, B-cell-depleted T cells, or PBMCs. Where available, HLA class I and class II types were obtained from metadata supplied by the sample provider rather than from assay-based typing. Subjects who had been exposed to COVID-19, were actively infected with it, or had recovered from it provided the deeply sampled blood TCRbeta repertoires that made up the dataset.

From its cysteine to its phenylalanine, the CDR3 spans 13 amino acids. The retained sequence is limited to the CDR3, 39 bases, with the frame set at the first base. Each collaborating institution followed its own protocols to collect whole blood in K2EDTA tubes. For TCRbeta analysis, collaborator samples were shipped as frozen whole blood, as isolated PBMCs, or as DNA extracted from either sample type. The immunoSEQ Assay, a bias-controlled multiplex PCR, was used to amplify TCRbeta CDR3 regions from genomic DNA. For the original study's pipeline: The number of nucleated cells in each sample was estimated by amplification of reference gene primers within the assay. To quantify the absolute abundance of each unique TCRbeta CDR3 rearrangement, sequence reads were collapsed and filtered. For each sample, productive Simpson clonality was calculated as the square root of Simpson's diversity index across productive rearrangements. Sourced from immuneACCESS, this table was stored by TCRdb with only in-frame sequences that have V and J called. A share of the clones is absent; for the studies checked, an unresolved V gene accounts for under half, and the remainder has no known explanation. V and J calls and clone size are given by that table; D and trimming were obtained from the DNA. The sample table shows around 250,000 clones, and approximately 81% are seen once. 3.1% of the sample is taken by the ten largest.

Overall results and qualifications from the work: Clinical and demographic metadata were provided uncurated, with the amount varying by source and participant.

A note on this clone: Its antigen is unknown. One base away there is no much larger clone; base qualities are not given.

The chain is made from TRBV21-1 and TRBJ1-1; the listed D gene, TRBD1, was not tested against the DNA. TRBV21-1 is a pseudogene segment. The sequence came from a woman younger than 35 with acute or convalescent COVID-19. The sequenced sample consisted of peripheral blood. The CDR3 reads CASSKDRRTEAFF. The DNA reads TGTGCCAGCAGCAAAGACAGGAGAACTGAAGCTTTCTTT.